This T cell receptor beta chain was recorded in a study of CD8+CD57+ T cells in acquired aplastic anemia. Study information: When averaged, DNA from sorted CD4+ and CD8+ cells came to approximately 3 ug. Mean read depth for CD4+ cells from healthy donors was around 9.9 million.

Genomic DNA, serving as template, underwent TCR beta VDJ and CDR3 profiling. MiXCR, applied by TCRdb to the reads, yields one record per CDR3 protein. The data contain 400,000 to 450,000 distinct CDR3 sequences, 65% to 80% of them singletons. The CDR3 runs 17 residues. Germline V lookup: CDR1 SGHTA, CDR2 FQGNSA. V trimming: 4 bases; J trimming: 3 bases; junction bases outside the gene matches: 10. Sequencing was performed on sorted CD4+, CD8+, or CD8+CD57+ T cells (not recorded which) from PBMCs. This clonotype originated in a human donor in good health, serving as a control. The chain links TRBV7-2 to TRBJ1-5; 9 bases are shared with TRBD1. CDR3 DNA: TGTGCCAGCAGCTCATGGACAGGGGAGGGGCACAATCAGCCCCAGCATTTT. This gives the protein CASSSWTGEGHNQPQHF. The whole variable domain, remainder taken from reference TRBV7-2 and TRBJ1-5, is GAGVSQSPSNKVTEKGKDVELRCDPISGHTALYWYRQSLGQGLEFLIYFQGNSAPDKSGLPSDRFSAERTGGSVSTLTIQRTQQEDSAVYLCASSSWTGEGHNQPQHFGDGTRLSIL.